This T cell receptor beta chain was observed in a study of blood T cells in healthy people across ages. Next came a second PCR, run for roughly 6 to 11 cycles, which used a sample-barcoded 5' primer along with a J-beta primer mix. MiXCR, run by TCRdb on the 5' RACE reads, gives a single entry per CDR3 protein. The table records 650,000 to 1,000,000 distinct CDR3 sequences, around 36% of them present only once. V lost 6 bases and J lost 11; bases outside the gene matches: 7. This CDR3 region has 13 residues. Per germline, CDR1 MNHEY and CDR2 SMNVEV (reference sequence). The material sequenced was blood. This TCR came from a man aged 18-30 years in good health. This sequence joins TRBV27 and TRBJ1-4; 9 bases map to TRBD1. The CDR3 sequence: CASRRDREWKLFF. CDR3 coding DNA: TGTGCCAGCAGGCGGGACAGGGAGTGGAAACTGTTTTTT.